The 21 T cell receptor beta chains presented below share a single source sample, sequenced in a study of cytomegalovirus exposure and HLA in healthy donors. The PCR was carried out with 60 Vbeta primers and 13 Jbeta primers. Assay used: immunoSEQ multiplex PCR; TCRdb lists only in-frame clones, some missing. The sample records about 130,000 clones, 72% being singletons. The specimen was PBMCs. These receptors were taken from a man under 40 in good health and CMV-seronegative.

As DNA, the CDR3 is TGTGCCAGCAGCCTCAGCCAGGGGGGCGTCTATGGCTACACCTTC. Amino acids: CASSLSQGGVYGYTF. This chain joins TRBV7-8 and TRBJ1-2; 7 bases fit TRBD1. CDR3 length: 15 amino acids. Per the germline V gene, CDR1 is SGHVS and CDR2 is FQNEAQ. Trimming cost V 5 bases and J 4 bases; bases outside gene matches: 10.

The chain is built from TRBV7-9 and TRBJ1-4; TRBD1 is a possible D gene (6 bases). CDR3 length equals 14 residues. Germline CDR1 is SEHNR and CDR2 is FQNEAQ (reference sequence). The V end was cut by 5 bases, the J end by 2 bases, with 9 bases between. CDR3 DNA sequence: TGTGCCAGCAGCCGAGGACAGACTAATGAAAAACTGTTTTTT. It specifies CASSRGQTNEKLFF.

V is TRBV5-1 and J is TRBJ1-2, with TRBD1 as a possible D gene (6 bases). The ends were cut back, 3 bases at V and 3 bases at J, with 12 bases in the middle. This CDR3 contains 14 residues. Germline loops: CDR1 SGHRS, CDR2 YFSETQ. This CDR3 is CASSSPGGDYGYTF. In DNA, the CDR3 is TGCGCCAGCAGCTCACCGGGGGGCGACTATGGCTACACCTTC.

This sequence joins TRBV5-6 and TRBJ1-4; 7 bases match TRBD1. Germline V lookup: CDR1 SGHDT, CDR2 YYEEEE. The J segment lost 8 bases and the V segment lost 4 bases, leaving 8 bases of the junction unmatched. The CDR3 runs to 14 residues. CDR3 nucleotides: TGTGCCAGCAGCCGCGGGACAGCGCTAGAAAAACTGTTTTTT. This codes for CASSRGTALEKLFF.

This clone was seen a single time. This sequence joins TRBV27 and TRBJ1-2; D ambiguous. The germline V gene has CDR1 MNHEY and CDR2 SMNVEV (reference sequence). CDR3 length equals 14 residues. V was pared by 11 bases and J by 1 base, with 17 bases between. CDR3 protein: CASSRRVDNYGYTF. CDR3 nucleotide sequence: TGTGCCTCCTCAAGGAGGGTGGATAACTATGGCTACACCTTC.

V and J are TRBV7-9 and TRBJ2-5; D is perhaps TRBD2 (6 bases). Germline CDR1 SEHNR, CDR2 FQNEAQ (reference sequence). CDR3 size: 15 residues. V was trimmed by 2 bases and J by 4 bases, leaving 14 bases between them. CDR3 amino acids: CASSLRDSEVETQYF. The CDR3 DNA is TGTGCCAGCAGCTTAAGGGACTCCGAAGTAGAGACCCAGTACTTC.

The sample holds a few counts of this clone. The J gene is TRBJ2-3, the V gene TRBV6-4; 11 nucleotides line up with TRBD2. CDR1 MRHNA and CDR2 SNTAGT come from the germline V gene. The V and J ends lost 0 bases and 4 bases, in that order; junction bases with no gene match: 0. The CDR3 runs 15 residues. The CDR3 bases are TGTGCCAGCAGTGACTCTAGCGGGGGGGCAGATACGCAGTATTTT. This gives the protein CASSDSSGGADTQYF.

V gene TRBV5-1 combines with J gene TRBJ1-5; D is possibly TRBD1 (6 bases). The CDR3 has 15 residues. Trimming removed 4 bases from V and 4 bases from J, with 15 bases in between. CDR1 and CDR2 (germline): SGHRS, YFSETQ. CDR3 amino acids: CASSGEGQPNQPQHF. As DNA, the CDR3 is TGCGCCAGCAGCGGTGAAGGACAGCCAAATCAGCCCCAGCATTTT.

The chain uses TRBV7-9 and TRBJ1-3; D is undetermined. This CDR3 has 16 amino acids. CDR1 SEHNR and CDR2 FQNEAQ come from the germline V gene (reference sequence). Trimming took off 2 bases at V and 0 bases at J, with 11 bases between the two ends. In nucleotides, the CDR3 is TGTGCCAGCAGCTTATCGGGCGGGTACTCTGGAAACACCATATATTTT. Its translation is CASSLSGGYSGNTIYF.

This clone was found a few times. The rearrangement links TRBV27 to TRBJ1-1, with TRBD1 identical over 9 bases. Germline V gene data show CDR1 as MNHEY and CDR2 as SMNVEV (reference sequence). The ends lost 6 bases at V and 5 bases at J; junction bases unmatched: 7. The length of the CDR3 is 14 residues. The chain's CDR3 is CASRGDREYTEAFF. CDR3 bases: TGTGCCAGCAGGGGGGACAGGGAGTATACTGAAGCTTTCTTT.

The chain's CDR3 is CASSSSGTPGGYTF. In DNA, the CDR3 is TGTGCCAGCAGCTCGAGCGGGACCCCGGGCGGCTACACCTTC. The chain combines TRBV7-3 with TRBJ1-2; D is possibly TRBD1 (5 bases). Germline V gives CDR1 SGHTA, CDR2 FQGTGA. The V end was cut by 4 bases, the J end by 8 bases, with 17 bases between. The CDR3 consists of 14 residues.

This chain connects TRBV30 to TRBJ2-7; TRBD2 matches 13 bases. The CDR3 contains 15 residues. Germline CDR1 is GTSNPN and CDR2 is SVGIG (reference sequence). V dropped 3 bases and J dropped 2; count of bases not matched to a gene: 4. CDR3 DNA sequence: TGTGCCTGGAGCACGGGACTAGCGGGGACCTACGAGCAGTACTTC. It yields the protein CAWSTGLAGTYEQYF. The entire variable domain, with the rest obtained from reference TRBV30 and TRBJ2-7, is as follows: SQTIHQWPATLVQPVGSPLSLECTVEGTSNPNLYWYRQAAGRGLQLLFYSVGIGQISSEVPQNLSASRPQDRQFILSSKKLLLSDSGFYLCAWSTGLAGTYEQYFGPGTRLTVT.

This clone occurred a few times. The genes are TRBV7-9 and TRBJ1-2, with 7 bases identical to TRBD1. V trimming: 6 bases; J trimming: 2 bases; junction bases outside the gene matches: 3. Germline CDR1 is SEHNR and CDR2 is FQNEAQ (reference sequence). The CDR3 is 13 amino acids. This CDR3 is CASSLQGNYGYTF. In DNA form, the CDR3 reads TGTGCCAGCAGTTTACAGGGGAACTATGGCTACACCTTC.

This clone was counted once. The V and J genes are TRBV18 and TRBJ2-2; 8 bases fit TRBD1. V shed 3 bases, J shed 3 bases, and the junction held 0 bases outside the gene matches. The CDR3 is made up of 14 amino acids. Germline CDR1 is KGHSH and CDR2 is LQKENI. The CDR3 here is CASSPGQDTGELFF. The DNA of the CDR3 is TGTGCCAGCTCACCGGGACAGGACACCGGGGAGCTGTTTTTT.

The chain is built from TRBV5-1 and TRBJ2-7; TRBD1 agrees at 7 bases. The ends lost 4 bases at V and 2 bases at J; junction bases unmatched: 9. CDR1 and CDR2 from the germline V gene are SGHRS and YFSETQ. The CDR3 covers 15 residues. The CDR3 DNA follows: TGCGCCAGCAGCACGGTTGCAGGGGGAACCTACGAGCAGTACTTC. Amino acid sequence: CASSTVAGGTYEQYF.

The gene calls are TRBV6-5 and TRBJ2-3, with 12 bases matching TRBD2. V trimming: 8 bases; J trimming: 8 bases; junction bases outside the gene matches: 8. The CDR3 extends over 14 amino acids. CDR1 and CDR2 from the germline V gene are MNHEY and SVGAGI. This CDR3 is CASGSASGGGTQYF. The CDR3 DNA is TGTGCCAGCGGGTCTGCTAGCGGGGGGGGTACGCAGTATTTT.

The genes are TRBV2 and TRBJ1-1; the D gene is possibly TRBD1 (5 bases). Trimming took off 4 bases at V and 4 bases at J, with 16 bases between the two ends. The CDR3 has 15 residues. CDR1 and CDR2 (germline): SNHLY, FYNNEI. The CDR3 DNA reads TGTGCCAGCAGTGTGAGGCAGGCGGGGGGCACTGAAGCTTTCTTT. Amino acid sequence: CASSVRQAGGTEAFF. Complete variable domain (other parts from reference TRBV2 and TRBJ1-1): EPEVTQTPSHQVTQMGQEVILRCVPISNHLYFYWYRQILGQKVEFLVSFYNNEISEKSEIFDDQFSVERPDGSNFTLKIRSTKLEDSAMYFCASSVRQAGGTEAFFGQGTRLTVV.

This clone was counted between two and nine times. This rearrangement joins TRBV5-1 to TRBJ2-2; 9 positions match TRBD1. With 4 bases clipped from V and 1 base from J, the junction kept 8 bases outside the gene matches. The CDR3 runs to 17 residues. CDR1 is SGHRS, CDR2 YFSETQ, per germline. The CDR3 bases are TGCGCCAGCAGCACAAGGACAGGGGCCAGGAACACCGGGGAGCTGTTTTTT. This codes for CASSTRTGARNTGELFF.

The rearrangement joins TRBV10-3 to TRBJ2-3; D gene uncertain. The CDR3 spans 13 residues. CDR1 and CDR2 from the germline V gene are ENHRY and SYGVKD. Trimming left V 0 bases short and J 2 bases short, with 3 bases between. CDR3 in amino acids: CAISESYTDTQYF. The CDR3 DNA reads as TGTGCCATCAGTGAGTCCTACACAGATACGCAGTATTTT.

The chain is built from TRBV2 and TRBJ1-6, with 7 bases aligning to TRBD1. CDR1 is SNHLY and CDR2 is FYNNEI in the germline V gene. This CDR3 contains 13 residues. V shed 8 bases and J 7 bases; nucleotides not matched to a gene: 5. CDR3: CASRDSWNSPLHF. The CDR3 nucleotides are TGTGCCAGCCGGGACAGTTGGAATTCACCCCTCCACTTT.

V and J are TRBV2 and TRBJ2-5; 8 bases match TRBD1. The CDR3 spans 16 residues. After removal of 10 bases from V and 2 bases from J, the junction contained 15 bases not matched to a gene. The germline V gene encodes CDR1 SNHLY and CDR2 FYNNEI. The CDR3 DNA reads as TGTGCCACCGCGGGACAGGACTTCTGGCGACAAGAGACCCAGTACTTC. This sequence encodes CATAGQDFWRQETQYF.